This T cell receptor beta chain was documented in a study of immune characterization of retroperitoneal liposarcoma (dated by TCRdb to about 2019). Library method: PCR. Sequencing was carried out with a NextSeq 500. TCRdb itself trimmed the public reads at Q25 with fastp, ran MiXCR and retained productive beta chains. CDR3 protein sequences are deduplicated, and each keeps its most common genes and DNA. The sample data list some 10,000 distinct CDR3 sequences, and around 35% of these were observed just once. About a tenth of the sample lies in the top ten. The germline V gene supplies CDR1 MNHNS and CDR2 SASEGT. From cysteine to phenylalanine, the CDR3 is 14 amino acids long. The sequence is cut down to CDR3 DNA, 42 bases in frame from base 1. Here V drops 4 bases and J drops 2 bases, and the junction holds 1 base not matched to any gene. In regard to this clonotype: The antigen this receptor binds is unknown. No base quality values were provided; no much bigger clone lies one nucleotide off.

Sequenced sample: tumor tissue. The source of this sequence is a female donor with retroperitoneal liposarcoma. Recombination joined TRBV6-1 with TRBJ2-3; 9 middle bases align to TRBD1. The nucleotide sequence is TGTGCCAGCAGTGGGGACAGGGTCACAGATACGCAGTATTTT. This translates into CASSGDRVTDTQYF.